The 18 T cell receptor beta chains presented below share a single source sample, sequenced in a study of T-cell reconstitution after alpha-beta-depleted transplantation in children. Preparation of the TCRbeta library involved a method that used unique molecular identifiers. Using its own MiXCR run on the PCR reads, TCRdb lists one record per CDR3 protein. The sample has some 520,000 distinct CDR3 sequences; less than 35% are singletons. Sequencing used PBMCs from the stem cell graft donor, obtained from the stem cell graft. The receptors derive from a human donor who donated a stem cell graft to a child with aplastic anemia.

This clonotype was picked up a small number of times. The gene calls are TRBV11-2 and TRBJ2-1; 9 nucleotides align to TRBD2. This CDR3 comprises 15 residues. The germline gives CDR1 SGHAT, CDR2 FQNNGV. The trim removed 5 bases at V and 7 bases at J, leaving 9 bases unmatched. The CDR3 DNA is TGTGCCAGCAGCCTTGGGCTAGCGGGAATGAATGAGCAGTTCTTC. This translates into CASSLGLAGMNEQFF.

The chain links TRBV6-2 or TRBV6-3 to TRBJ2-5, with a tentative D call TRBD1 (5 bases). The CDR3 length is 12 residues. Per germline, CDR1 MNHEY and CDR2 SVGEGT. V lost 5 bases and J 6 bases, leaving 10 bases between the germline ends. In DNA, the CDR3 is TGTGCCAGCAGTCAAGAGGACAAGACCCAGTACTTC. This sequence encodes CASSQEDKTQYF.

The genes are TRBV28 and TRBJ2-5; tentative D call: TRBD2 (5 bases). The CDR3 has 15 amino acids. The V gene's germline CDR1 is MDHEN and CDR2 SYDVKM. Trimming stripped 7 bases from V and 0 bases from J, with 15 bases between. Here the CDR3 DNA reads TGTGCCAGCAAGGGTGGACTCCGGGACCAAGAGACCCAGTACTTC. This encodes CASKGGLRDQETQYF. Combining the CDR3 with reference TRBV28 and TRBJ2-5 gives the whole variable domain DVKVTQSSRYLVKRTGEKVFLECVQDMDHENMFWYRQDPGLGLRLIYFSYDVKMKEKGDIPEGYSVSREKKERFSLILESASTNQTSMYLCASKGGLRDQETQYFGPGTRLLVL.

The rearrangement uses TRBV28 and TRBJ2-7; TRBD1 aligns across 7 bases. Germline lookup yields CDR1 MDHEN and CDR2 SYDVKM. The ends lost 3 bases at V and 0 bases at J; junction bases unmatched: 5. This CDR3 is 15 amino acids long. In DNA, the CDR3 is TGTGCCAGCAGTTTTGAGACAGGGATCTCCTACGAGCAGTACTTC. Translated: CASSFETGISYEQYF.

This clonotype was detected only a few times. The chain combines TRBV3-1 with TRBJ2-1, with 7 bases fitting TRBD1. The length of the CDR3 is 15 residues. V shed 4 bases, J shed 6 bases, and the junction held 9 bases outside the gene matches. Germline V gene sequence: CDR1 LGHDT, CDR2 YNNKEL (reference sequence). The CDR3 DNA is TGTGCCAGCAGCCCCTCCGGGACAGTGTTCAATGAGCAGTTCTTC. It codes for CASSPSGTVFNEQFF.

This clonotype was recorded a few times. V gene TRBV7-2 combines with J gene TRBJ1-5, with a weak D call TRBD1 (5 bases). V was clipped by 1 base and J by 2 bases, with 12 bases between them. Germline CDR1 is SGHTA and CDR2 is FQGNSA. This CDR3 contains 16 residues. The CDR3 loop is CASSLVGTRGNQPQHF. The CDR3 nucleotides read TGTGCCAGCAGCTTAGTGGGGACGAGGGGCAATCAGCCCCAGCATTTT.

The CDR3 bases are TGCAGCGTTCTTGAGGGCTGGACTGAAGCTTTCTTT. Amino acid sequence: CSVLEGWTEAFF. The chain employs TRBV29-1 and TRBJ1-1; D not resolved. Germline V gene data show CDR1 as SQVTM and CDR2 as ANQGSEA. Trimming cost V 5 bases and J 5 bases, with 12 bases left between them. This CDR3 comprises 12 residues.

The chain is built from TRBV7-9 and TRBJ2-2; 7 nucleotides agree with TRBD2. V trimming: 6 bases; J trimming: 1 base; junction bases outside the gene matches: 8. The CDR3 is made up of 16 amino acids. The germline V gene encodes CDR1 SEHNR and CDR2 FQNEAQ (reference sequence). The CDR3 nucleotides are TGTGCCAGCAGACCTCTCGGGGGGAGGAACACCGGGGAGCTGTTTTTT. Translating it yields CASRPLGGRNTGELFF.

This clonotype was found a few times. V usage is TRBV28 and J usage is TRBJ1-1, with TRBD1 identical over 7 bases. The trim removed 4 bases at V and 1 base at J, leaving 6 bases unmatched. The CDR3 length is 15 residues. CDR1 MDHEN and CDR2 SYDVKM come from the germline V gene. The CDR3 coding sequence is TGTGCCAGCAGTTGGACAGGCCGTCGGAACACTGAAGCTTTCTTT. Protein: CASSWTGRRNTEAFF.

The chain couples TRBV18 to TRBJ2-3; D remains ambiguous. The CDR3 is made up of 14 amino acids. Trimming stripped 0 bases from V and 3 bases from J, with 7 bases between. Per germline, CDR1 KGHSH and CDR2 LQKENI. In DNA form, the CDR3 reads TGTGCCAGCTCACCACCCCCAAGAACAGATACGCAGTATTTT. Translation: CASSPPPRTDTQYF.

This clonotype was found many times. The chain links TRBV5-6 to TRBJ1-4; D is undetermined. Germline V gene sequence: CDR1 SGHDT, CDR2 YYEEEE. Trimming stripped 1 base from V and 0 bases from J, with 10 bases between. The CDR3 runs to 16 residues. In nucleotides, the CDR3 is TGTGCCAGCAGCTTGCTGGAGTTTGCAACTAATGAAAAACTGTTTTTT. It codes for CASSLLEFATNEKLFF.

The V and J genes are TRBV5-5 and TRBJ2-6; D unclear. This CDR3 is 17 amino acids long. V lost 0 bases and J lost 0, with 10 bases in between. Germline V CDR1 and CDR2: SGHKS, YYEKEE (reference sequence). Here the CDR3 DNA reads TGTGCCAGCAGCTTGGTTCCAGAGACCTCTGGGGCCAACGTCCTGACTTTC. Encoded protein: CASSLVPETSGANVLTF.

The chain combines TRBV9 with TRBJ2-3; D is uncertain. Germline assignment: CDR1 SGDLS and CDR2 YYNGEE. Trimming took off 2 bases at V and 11 bases at J, with 15 bases between the two ends. The CDR3 is 13 residues long. The CDR3 loop reads CASSVLQSGRQYF. CDR3 in DNA: TGTGCCAGCAGCGTCCTCCAATCCGGAAGGCAGTATTTT.

The rearrangement links TRBV6-6 to TRBJ1-6; 7 bases align to TRBD1. Germline CDR1 reads MNHNY; CDR2 reads SVGAGI (reference sequence). CDR3 length equals 13 residues. V shed 5 bases, J shed 17 bases, and the junction held 12 bases outside the gene matches. The CDR3 nucleotides read TGTGCCAGCAGTACGGGCGACAGGGCCCAAGTCCACTTT. It yields the protein CASSTGDRAQVHF.

This clonotype was seen a handful of times. The chain carries TRBV30 and TRBJ2-7; 8 bases align to TRBD1. Germline V CDR1 and CDR2: GTSNPN, SVGIG (reference sequence). V lost 1 base to trimming and J lost 6 bases; unmatched junction nucleotides: 11. CDR3 length: 15 amino acids. The CDR3 nucleotides read TGTGCCTGGAGTGGGACAGGGTTAATAAGCTTCGAGCAGTACTTC. It codes for CAWSGTGLISFEQYF.

This clonotype was observed a few times. The genes are TRBV12-3 or TRBV12-4 and TRBJ1-5, with TRBD1 matching 9 bases. V gave up 3 bases and J gave up 7 bases; unmatched junction bases: 4. This CDR3 spans 14 amino acids. Written as DNA, the CDR3 is TGTGCCAGCAGTTTCCGGGACAGGGACCAGCCCCAGCATTTT. The encoded protein is CASSFRDRDQPQHF.

There are a few counts of this clonotype. V usage is TRBV29-1 and J usage is TRBJ2-1, with a possible D match to TRBD2 (5 bases). V shed 6 bases and J shed 5 bases, with 14 bases lying between them. The CDR3 has 13 amino acids. Germline CDR1 and CDR2: SQVTM and ANQGSEA. The chain's CDR3 is CSVIARIDNEQFF. The CDR3 DNA reads as TGCAGCGTGATAGCGCGAATCGACAATGAGCAGTTCTTC.

The chain joins TRBV20-1 to TRBJ2-2; no definite D call. The V gene's germline CDR1 is DFQATT and CDR2 SNEGSKA (reference sequence). V was trimmed by 7 bases and J by 5 bases, leaving 11 bases between them. CDR3 size: 12 residues. The CDR3 is CSVLWGTGELFF. DNA of the CDR3: TGCAGTGTCCTATGGGGAACCGGGGAGCTGTTTTTT.